This record looks at one T cell receptor (beta chain) sequence and its context. Its antigen is not yet known. Base qualities are not recorded, but no much larger clone differs from it by a single base. CDR1 MNHEY and CDR2 SVGAGI were looked up in the germline V gene. The junction shows trimming of 10 bases on V and 10 bases on J, plus 17 bases between the germline ends. Inclusive of the bounding cysteine and phenylalanine, the CDR3 is 13 residues long. The kept DNA is CDR3 alone, 39 bases in frame from the first base. This entry comes from a study of control samples from healthy donors and cancer patients (TCRdb year 2020). Receptor libraries were prepared by the immunoSEQ multiplex PCR assay. In TCRdb, the immuneACCESS table is reduced to in-frame sequences with V and J assigned. These tables do not hold every clone; where another copy was compared, an unresolved V gene accounts for under half, and the others remain unexplained. A total of more than 25,000 clones appear in this sample, approximately 93% of them only once. 6.6% of the sample is held by the ten biggest clonotypes.

The sample taken for sequencing was blood. The source of this sequence is a man between 60 and 70 years old in good health. The V gene is TRBV6-5 and the J gene is TRBJ1-6, with TRBD1 perhaps the D gene, on 6 matching bases. CDR3 reads: CATVRDIGSPLHF. The DNA sequence reads TGTGCCACCGTCCGGGACATCGGCTCACCCCTCCACTTT.